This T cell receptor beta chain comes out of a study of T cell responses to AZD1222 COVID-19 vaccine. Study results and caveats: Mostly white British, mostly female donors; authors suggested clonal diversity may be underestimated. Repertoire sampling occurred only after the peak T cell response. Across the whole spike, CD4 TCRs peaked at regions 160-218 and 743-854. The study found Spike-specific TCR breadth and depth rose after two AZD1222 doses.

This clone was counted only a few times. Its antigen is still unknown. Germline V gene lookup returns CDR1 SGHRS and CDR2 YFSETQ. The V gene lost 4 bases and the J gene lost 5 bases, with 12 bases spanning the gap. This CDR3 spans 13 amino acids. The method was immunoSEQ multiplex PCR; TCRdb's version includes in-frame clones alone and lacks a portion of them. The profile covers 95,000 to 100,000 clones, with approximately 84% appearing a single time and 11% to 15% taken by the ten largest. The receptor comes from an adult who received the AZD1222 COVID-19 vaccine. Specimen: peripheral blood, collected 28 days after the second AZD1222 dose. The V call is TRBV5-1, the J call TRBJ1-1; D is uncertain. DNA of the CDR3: TGCGCCAGCAGCATCACCTCAAGAACTGAAGCTTTCTTT. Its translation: CASSITSRTEAFF.